The 21 T cell receptor beta chains listed next were all sequenced from one sample in a study of blood T cell repertoires in COVID-19. Assay: immunoSEQ multiplex PCR; the TCRdb copy retains only in-frame clones and omits some. The sample holds about 480,000 clones; approximately 88% are singletons and the top ten take 1.5% to 2%. Sample: PBMCs or T cells enriched from blood (not recorded which). The origin of the receptors is a woman in her 40s who had recovered from COVID-19.

This clone qualifies as medium-sized (0.01 to 0.1%). This chain joins TRBV25-1 and TRBJ2-6; a weak D match, TRBD1 (7 bases). Germline V gene lookup returns CDR1 MGHDK and CDR2 SYGVNS. Trimming pared 2 bases from V and 0 bases from J, leaving 14 bases between. The CDR3 has 18 amino acids. CDR3 amino acids: CASSEDREVPSGANVLTF. Here the CDR3 DNA reads TGTGCCAGCAGTGAAGACAGGGAGGTCCCCTCTGGGGCCAACGTCCTGACTTTC.

The sample holds a few counts of this clone. The chain has TRBV28 and TRBJ2-7; TRBD2 aligns across 8 bases. CDR3 length: 14 amino acids. CDR1 is MDHEN, CDR2 SYDVKM, per germline. With 5 bases clipped from V and 5 bases from J, the junction kept 8 bases outside the gene matches. The CDR3 DNA sequence: TGTGCCAGCAGTCGGACGGGGACTAGTAACGAGCAGTACTTC. Its protein is CASSRTGTSNEQYF.

The V gene is TRBV5-1, the J gene TRBJ2-1; 13 bases are a match to TRBD2. Germline CDR1 reads SGHRS; CDR2 reads YFSETQ. The CDR3 is 18 amino acids. V shed 3 bases, J shed 0 bases, and the junction held 6 bases outside the gene matches. In DNA form, the CDR3 reads TGCGCCAGCAGCTCGGGACTAGCGGGACCGAGCTCCTACAATGAGCAGTTCTTC. Translating it yields CASSSGLAGPSSYNEQFF. Supplemented by reference TRBV5-1 and TRBJ2-1, the full variable domain reads KAGVTQTPRYLIKTRGQQVTLSCSPISGHRSVSWYQQTPGQGLQFLFEYFSETQRNKGNFPGRFSGRQFSNSRSEMNVSTLELGDSALYLCASSSGLAGPSSYNEQFFGPGTRLTVL.

This clone was counted once. The chain employs TRBV19 and TRBJ1-5; TRBD1 is a possible D gene (5 bases). The CDR3 is made up of 14 amino acids. Per germline, CDR1 LNHDA and CDR2 SQIVND (reference sequence). V lost 5 bases, J lost 4 bases, and 12 bases lay in between. CDR3 protein: CASSLVGGNQPQHF. The CDR3 nucleotides are TGTGCCAGTAGTCTAGTGGGGGGAAATCAGCCCCAGCATTTT.

The rearrangement links TRBV11-2 to TRBJ1-4, with D possibly matching TRBD1 (5 bases). The CDR3 spans 11 residues. Germline CDR1 is SGHAT and CDR2 is FQNNGV. V lost 6 bases to trimming and J lost 14 bases, with 13 bases between them. CDR3 residues: CASSRRGGLFF. The CDR3 bases are TGTGCCAGCAGTAGGAGGGGAGGGCTGTTTTTT.

The genes are TRBV10-1 and TRBJ1-4; 11 bases agree with TRBD1. V shed 6 bases and J 8 bases; nucleotides not matched to a gene: 8. The CDR3 is 15 residues long. Per germline, CDR1 WNHNN and CDR2 SYGVQD (reference sequence). The CDR3 loop is CASSDPGQGGEKLFF. CDR3 in DNA: TGCGCCAGCAGCGACCCGGGACAGGGGGGCGAAAAACTGTTTTTT.

V is TRBV5-1 and J is TRBJ2-7; D perhaps matches TRBD2 (6 bases). Trimming pared 6 bases from V and 5 bases from J, leaving 18 bases between. Per the germline V gene, CDR1 is SGHRS and CDR2 is YFSETQ. The CDR3 is made up of 14 amino acids. The CDR3 DNA sequence: TGCGCCAGCAACTGGCGGGGAGCGGGCGACGAGCAGTACTTC. Translated, it gives CASNWRGAGDEQYF.

The chain employs TRBV11-3 and TRBJ2-7; D remains ambiguous. The CDR3 runs to 15 residues. The V gene's germline CDR1 is SGHNT and CDR2 YENEEA. V lost 1 base and J 5 bases, leaving 15 bases between the germline ends. The CDR3 bases are TGTGCCAGCAGCTTAGGGTGGCAGGATACCCACGAGCAGTACTTC. It specifies CASSLGWQDTHEQYF.

The chain recombines TRBV12-3 or TRBV12-4 with TRBJ2-7; possibly TRBD2 for D (5 bases). V lost 4 bases and J lost 1, with 8 bases in between. The CDR3 has 13 residues. As DNA, the CDR3 is TGTGCCAGCAGTTCGGGGAAATCCTACGAGCAGTACTTC. This gives the protein CASSSGKSYEQYF.

The chain joins TRBV5-1 to TRBJ2-1; unclear D gene. Per germline, CDR1 SGHRS and CDR2 YFSETQ. CDR3 length: 15 residues. V gave up 4 bases and J gave up 3 bases, with 14 bases separating them. Here the CDR3 reads CASSLPLSSYNEQFF. The CDR3 nucleotides read TGCGCCAGCAGCCTCCCTCTGAGTAGCTACAATGAGCAGTTCTTC.

The chain employs TRBV19 and TRBJ1-6; perhaps TRBD1 as D (6 bases). The length of the CDR3 is 13 residues. CDR1 LNHDA and CDR2 SQIVND come from the germline V gene (reference sequence). V gave up 9 bases and J gave up 7 bases, with 13 bases separating them. This CDR3 is CASSGAGNSPLHF. The CDR3 bases are TGTGCCAGCTCAGGGGCTGGCAATTCACCCCTCCACTTT. Full variable domain (outside the CDR3, taken from reference TRBV19 and TRBJ1-6): DGGITQSPKYLFRKEGQNVTLSCEQNLNHDAMYWYRQDPGQGLRLIYYSQIVNDFQKGDIAEGYSVSREKKESFPLTVTSAQKNPTAFYLCASSGAGNSPLHFGNGTRLTVT.

The V gene is TRBV6-5, the J gene TRBJ2-7; 7 nucleotides line up with TRBD2. This CDR3 spans 15 amino acids. The V segment lost 0 bases and the J segment 6 bases; nucleotides outside the gene matches: 8. The germline CDR1 and CDR2 sequences are MNHEY and SVGAGI. This chain's CDR3 is CASSYSLGTTSEQYF. In nucleotides, the CDR3 is TGTGCCAGCAGTTACTCACTGGGGACTACGTCCGAGCAGTACTTC.

The CDR3 coding sequence is TGTGCCAGTAGTAAAGGACAGGGGGCGGGCACCGGGGAGCTGTTTTTT. Protein sequence: CASSKGQGAGTGELFF. The V call is TRBV19, the J call TRBJ2-2; TRBD1 matches 11 bases. Germline CDR1 and CDR2: LNHDA and SQIVND (reference sequence). After removal of 4 bases from V and 4 bases from J, the junction contained 5 bases not matched to a gene. The CDR3 is 16 residues long. Full variable domain (rest looked up from reference TRBV19 and TRBJ2-2): DGGITQSPKYLFRKEGQNVTLSCEQNLNHDAMYWYRQDPGQGLRLIYYSQIVNDFQKGDIAEGYSVSREKKESFPLTVTSAQKNPTAFYLCASSKGQGAGTGELFFGEGSRLTVL.

The chain carries TRBV7-6 and TRBJ1-3; 10 bases are shared with TRBD1. Trimming took 4 bases from V and 4 from J; bases not matched to a gene: 10. This CDR3 contains 17 residues. The germline gives CDR1 SGHVS, CDR2 FNYEAQ. The CDR3 protein is CASSSLDRGRSGNTIYF. The CDR3 region has the DNA TGTGCCAGCAGCTCTCTAGACAGGGGGCGATCCGGAAACACCATATATTTT.

This clone has a handful of counts. The CDR3 sequence: CASSKGLAGGTGELFF. CDR3 in DNA: TGCGCCAGCAGCAAGGGACTAGCGGGAGGAACCGGGGAGCTGTTTTTT. The rearrangement links TRBV5-1 to TRBJ2-2; TRBD2 agrees at 15 bases. This CDR3 is built from 16 residues. Germline V gene data show CDR1 as SGHRS and CDR2 as YFSETQ. Losses at the gene ends were 4 bases for V and 5 bases for J; bases not matched to a gene: 3.

The chain links TRBV9 to TRBJ2-3, with 7 bases that match TRBD2. The CDR3 consists of 14 residues. The J segment lost 4 bases and the V segment lost 4 bases, leaving 6 bases of the junction unmatched. Germline lookup yields CDR1 SGDLS and CDR2 YYNGEE. The CDR3 loop is CASSPRTSADTQYF. CDR3 bases: TGTGCCAGCAGCCCTCGGACTAGTGCAGATACGCAGTATTTT.

The chain joins TRBV5-4 to TRBJ2-7; D is unresolved. The CDR3 contains 12 residues. Germline V lookup: CDR1 SGHNT, CDR2 YYREEE (reference sequence). V lost 3 bases, J lost 6 bases, and 10 bases lay in between. The CDR3 nucleotides are TGTGCCAGCAGCTCGGGTAACTCCGAGCAGTACTTC. Its translation: CASSSGNSEQYF.

The genes are TRBV25-1 and TRBJ1-2, with D perhaps TRBD1 (5 bases). There are 14 residues in the CDR3. The V and J ends lost 6 bases and 4 bases respectively, with 15 bases between them. Germline V gene lookup returns CDR1 MGHDK and CDR2 SYGVNS. CDR3: CASRASGGGYGYTF. In DNA, the CDR3 is TGTGCCAGCAGAGCTTCGGGGGGTGGCTATGGCTACACCTTC.

The genes are TRBV7-2 and TRBJ2-2; 8 bases fit TRBD2. This CDR3 contains 16 residues. Trimming cost V 7 bases and J 7 bases; bases outside gene matches: 14. CDR1 SGHTA and CDR2 FQGNSA come from the germline V gene. This CDR3 is CASIGPGGPSSGELFF. The CDR3 DNA reads TGTGCCAGCATCGGACCGGGAGGGCCATCGAGCGGGGAGCTGTTTTTT.

J is TRBJ1-1 and V is TRBV5-4, with D perhaps TRBD1 (5 bases). Per the germline V gene, CDR1 is SGHNT and CDR2 is YYREEE (reference sequence). CDR3 length equals 14 residues. The V and J ends lost 1 base and 5 bases respectively, with 12 bases between them. The CDR3 loop reads CASSLRQGGTEAFF. For the CDR3, the DNA is TGTGCCAGCAGCTTGCGGCAGGGAGGAACTGAAGCTTTCTTT.

The rearrangement uses TRBV19 and TRBJ1-5; TRBD1 is a possible D gene (5 bases). The CDR3 runs 13 residues. The V gene's germline CDR1 is LNHDA and CDR2 SQIVND (reference sequence). The V and J ends lost 5 bases and 6 bases respectively, with 11 bases between them. The CDR3 nucleotides are TGTGCCAGTAGTGCCAGGGTACCTCAGCCCCAGCATTTT. Its protein is CASSARVPQPQHF.